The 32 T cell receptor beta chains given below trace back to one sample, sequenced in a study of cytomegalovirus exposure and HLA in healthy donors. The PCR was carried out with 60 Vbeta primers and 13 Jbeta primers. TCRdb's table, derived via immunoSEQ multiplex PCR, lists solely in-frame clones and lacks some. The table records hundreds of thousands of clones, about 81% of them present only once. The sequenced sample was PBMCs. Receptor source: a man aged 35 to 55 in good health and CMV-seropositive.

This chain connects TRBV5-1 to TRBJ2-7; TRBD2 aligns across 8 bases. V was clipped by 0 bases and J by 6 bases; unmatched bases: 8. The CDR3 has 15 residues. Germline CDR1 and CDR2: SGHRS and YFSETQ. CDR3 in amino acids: CASSLAGAGEGEQYV. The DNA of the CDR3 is TGCGCCAGCAGCTTGGCCGGAGCGGGAGAGGGCGAGCAGTACGTC.

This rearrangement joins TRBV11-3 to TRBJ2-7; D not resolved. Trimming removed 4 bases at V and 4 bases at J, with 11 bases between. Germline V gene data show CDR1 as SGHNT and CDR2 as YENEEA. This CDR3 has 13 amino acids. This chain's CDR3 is CASSSRSLYEQYF. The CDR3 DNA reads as TGTGCCAGCAGCTCGAGATCTCTTTACGAGCAGTACTTC. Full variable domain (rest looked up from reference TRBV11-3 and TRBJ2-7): EAGVVQSPRYKIIEKKQPVAFWCNPISGHNTLYWYLQNLGQGPELLIRYENEEAVDDSQLPKDRFSAERLKGVDSTLKIQPAELGDSAVYLCASSSRSLYEQYFGPGTRLTVT.

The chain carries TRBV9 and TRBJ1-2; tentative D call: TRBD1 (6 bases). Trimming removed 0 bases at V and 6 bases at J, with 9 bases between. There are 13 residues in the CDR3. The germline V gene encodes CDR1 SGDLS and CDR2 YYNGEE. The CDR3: CASSVDAGDGYTF. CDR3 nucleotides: TGTGCCAGCAGCGTAGATGCAGGGGATGGCTACACCTTC.

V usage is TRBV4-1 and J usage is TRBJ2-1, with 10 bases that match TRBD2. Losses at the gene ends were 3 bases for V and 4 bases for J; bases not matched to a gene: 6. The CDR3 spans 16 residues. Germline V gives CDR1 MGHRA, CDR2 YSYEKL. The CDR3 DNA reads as TGCGCCAGCAGCCAGACCGGGACTAGCGTATACAATGAGCAGTTCTTC. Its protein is CASSQTGTSVYNEQFF.

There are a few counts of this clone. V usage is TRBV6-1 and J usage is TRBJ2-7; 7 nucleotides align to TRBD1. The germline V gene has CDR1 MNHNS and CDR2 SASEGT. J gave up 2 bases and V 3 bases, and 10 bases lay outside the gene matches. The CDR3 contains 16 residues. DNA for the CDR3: TGTGCCAGCAGTGATTTAACAGGGGCGCCTACCTACGAGCAGTACGTC. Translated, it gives CASSDLTGAPTYEQYV.

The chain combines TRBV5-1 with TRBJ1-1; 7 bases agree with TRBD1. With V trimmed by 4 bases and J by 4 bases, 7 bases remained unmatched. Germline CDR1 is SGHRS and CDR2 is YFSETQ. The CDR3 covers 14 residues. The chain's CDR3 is CASSQTGRSTEAFF. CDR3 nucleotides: TGCGCCAGCAGCCAGACAGGGAGGAGCACTGAAGCTTTCTTT.

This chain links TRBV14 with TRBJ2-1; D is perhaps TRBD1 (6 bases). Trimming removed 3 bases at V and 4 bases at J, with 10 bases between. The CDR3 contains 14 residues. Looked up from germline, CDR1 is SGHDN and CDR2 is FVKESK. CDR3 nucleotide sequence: TGTGCCAGCAGCCACGGCAGGGGATACAATGAGCAGTTCTTC. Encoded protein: CASSHGRGYNEQFF. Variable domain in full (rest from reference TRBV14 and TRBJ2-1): EAGVTQFPSHSVIEKGQTVTLRCDPISGHDNLYWYRRVMGKEIKFLLHFVKESKQDESGMPNNRFLAERTGGTYSTLKVQPAELEDSGVYFCASSHGRGYNEQFFGPGTRLTVL.

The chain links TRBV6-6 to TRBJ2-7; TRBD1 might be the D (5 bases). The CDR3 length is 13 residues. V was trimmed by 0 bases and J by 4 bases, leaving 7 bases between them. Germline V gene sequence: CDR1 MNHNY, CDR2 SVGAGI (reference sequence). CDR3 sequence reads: CASSYSQGYEQYF. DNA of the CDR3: TGTGCCAGCAGTTACTCTCAGGGTTACGAGCAGTACTTC.

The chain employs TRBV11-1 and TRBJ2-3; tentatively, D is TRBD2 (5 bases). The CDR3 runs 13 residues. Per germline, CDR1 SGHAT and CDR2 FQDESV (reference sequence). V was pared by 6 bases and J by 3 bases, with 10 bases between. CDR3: CASRTSMTDTQYF. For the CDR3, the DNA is TGTGCCAGCAGAACTAGTATGACAGATACGCAGTATTTT.

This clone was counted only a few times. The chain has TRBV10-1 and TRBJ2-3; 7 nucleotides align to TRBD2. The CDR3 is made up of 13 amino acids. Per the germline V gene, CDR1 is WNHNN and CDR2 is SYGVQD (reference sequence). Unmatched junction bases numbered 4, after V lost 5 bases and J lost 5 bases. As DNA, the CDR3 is TGCGCCAGCAGTCAGAGCGGGGAAGATACGCAGTATTTT. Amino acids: CASSQSGEDTQYF.

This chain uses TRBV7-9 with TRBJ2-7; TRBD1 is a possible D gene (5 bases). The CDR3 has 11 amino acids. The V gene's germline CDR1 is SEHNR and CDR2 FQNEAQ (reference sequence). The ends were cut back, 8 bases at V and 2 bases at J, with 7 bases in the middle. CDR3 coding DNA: TGTGCCAGCCAGACAGCCTACGAGCAGTACTTC. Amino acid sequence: CASQTAYEQYF.

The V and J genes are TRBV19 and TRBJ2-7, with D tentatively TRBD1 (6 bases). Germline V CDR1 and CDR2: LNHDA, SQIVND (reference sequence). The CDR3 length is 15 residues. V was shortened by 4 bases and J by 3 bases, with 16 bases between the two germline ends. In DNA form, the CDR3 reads TGTGCCAGTAGTACAACCGGACAGACTAACTACGAGCAGTACTTC. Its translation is CASSTTGQTNYEQYF.

The CDR3 DNA reads TGTGCCAGCAGTTTATATTGGACAGGGGGGGCAGGGAACACTGAAGCTTTCTTT. As protein: CASSLYWTGGAGNTEAFF. The chain links TRBV27 to TRBJ1-1; the match to TRBD1 covers 10 bases. Per germline, CDR1 MNHEY and CDR2 SMNVEV (reference sequence). The trim removed 1 base at V and 1 base at J, leaving 9 bases unmatched. CDR3 length: 18 residues.

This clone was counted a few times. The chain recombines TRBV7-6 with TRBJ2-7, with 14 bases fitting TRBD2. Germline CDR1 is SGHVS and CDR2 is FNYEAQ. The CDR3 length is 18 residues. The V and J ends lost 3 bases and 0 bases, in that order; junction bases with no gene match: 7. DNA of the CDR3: TGTGCCAGCAGCTTGGGACTAGCGGGAGTTACCTACTCCTACGAGCAGTACTTC. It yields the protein CASSLGLAGVTYSYEQYF.

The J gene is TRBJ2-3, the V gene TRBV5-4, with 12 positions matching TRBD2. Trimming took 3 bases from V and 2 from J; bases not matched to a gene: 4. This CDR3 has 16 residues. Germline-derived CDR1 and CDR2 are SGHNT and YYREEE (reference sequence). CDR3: CASSSGLAGPTDTQYF. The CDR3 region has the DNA TGTGCCAGCAGCTCGGGACTAGCGGGCCCCACAGATACGCAGTATTTT. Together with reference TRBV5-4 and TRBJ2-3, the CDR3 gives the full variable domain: ETGVTQSPTHLIKTRGQQVTLRCSSQSGHNTVSWYQQALGQGPQFIFQYYREEENGRGNFPPRFSGLQFPNYSSELNVNALELDDSALYLCASSSGLAGPTDTQYFGPGTRLTVL.

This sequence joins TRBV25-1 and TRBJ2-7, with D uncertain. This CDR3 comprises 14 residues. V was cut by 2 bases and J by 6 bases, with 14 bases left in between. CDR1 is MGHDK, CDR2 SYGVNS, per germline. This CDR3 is CASSEPPSAFEQYV. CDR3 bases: TGTGCCAGCAGTGAACCCCCGTCAGCGTTCGAGCAGTACGTC.

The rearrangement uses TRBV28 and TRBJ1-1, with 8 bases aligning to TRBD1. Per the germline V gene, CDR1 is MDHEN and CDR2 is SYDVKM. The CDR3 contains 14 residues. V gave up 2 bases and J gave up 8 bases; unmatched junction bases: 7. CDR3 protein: CASSLLDRGVEAFF. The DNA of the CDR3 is TGTGCCAGCAGTTTACTTGACAGGGGTGTAGAAGCTTTCTTT.

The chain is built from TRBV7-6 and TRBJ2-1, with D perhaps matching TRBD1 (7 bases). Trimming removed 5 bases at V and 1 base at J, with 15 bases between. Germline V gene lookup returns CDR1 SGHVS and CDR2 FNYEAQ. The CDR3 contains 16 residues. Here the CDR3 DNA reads TGTGCCAGCAGCCGTTTCCAGGGGGGTTCCTACAATGAGCAGTTCTTC. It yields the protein CASSRFQGGSYNEQFF.

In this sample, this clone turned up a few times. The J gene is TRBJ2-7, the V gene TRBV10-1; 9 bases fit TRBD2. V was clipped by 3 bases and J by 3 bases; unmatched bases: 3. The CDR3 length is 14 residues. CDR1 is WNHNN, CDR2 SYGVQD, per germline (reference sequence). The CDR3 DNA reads TGCGCCAGCAGTGAAGCGGGAGGTTACTACGAGCAGTACGTC. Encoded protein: CASSEAGGYYEQYV.

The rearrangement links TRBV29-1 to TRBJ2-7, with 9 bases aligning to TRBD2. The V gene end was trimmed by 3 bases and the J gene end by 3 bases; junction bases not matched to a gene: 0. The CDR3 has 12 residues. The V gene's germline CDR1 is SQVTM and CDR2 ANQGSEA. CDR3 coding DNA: TGCAGCGTTGAGCGGGAGGGCTACGAGCAGTACGTC. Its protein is CSVEREGYEQYV.

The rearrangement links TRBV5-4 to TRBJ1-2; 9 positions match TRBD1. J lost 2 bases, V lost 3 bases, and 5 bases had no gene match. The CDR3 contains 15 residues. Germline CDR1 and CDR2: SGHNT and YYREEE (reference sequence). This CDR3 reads CASSSRQGGNYGYTF. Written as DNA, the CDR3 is TGTGCCAGCAGCTCCCGACAGGGGGGGAACTATGGCTACACCTTC.

CDR3 sequence: CASSDYRGWGTDTQYF. In DNA form, the CDR3 reads TGTGCCAGCAGTGACTACAGGGGATGGGGCACAGATACGCAGTATTTT. The chain has TRBV2 and TRBJ2-3, with TRBD1 matching over 7 bases. Losses at the gene ends were 3 bases for V and 1 base for J; bases not matched to a gene: 7. Per germline, CDR1 SNHLY and CDR2 FYNNEI. CDR3 length: 16 residues. Based on the CDR3 plus reference TRBV2 and TRBJ2-3, the full variable domain is EPEVTQTPSHQVTQMGQEVILRCVPISNHLYFYWYRQILGQKVEFLVSFYNNEISEKSEIFDDQFSVERPDGSNFTLKIRSTKLEDSAMYFCASSDYRGWGTDTQYFGPGTRLTVL.

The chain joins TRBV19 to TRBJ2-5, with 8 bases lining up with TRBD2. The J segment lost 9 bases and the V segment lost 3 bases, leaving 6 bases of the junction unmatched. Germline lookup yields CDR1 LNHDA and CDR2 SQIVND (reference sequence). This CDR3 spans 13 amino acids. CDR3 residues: CASSMSREGPQYF. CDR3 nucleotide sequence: TGTGCCAGTAGTATGTCTCGGGAGGGGCCCCAGTACTTC.

This CDR3 reads CSAPGTGSSYNEQFF. CDR3 bases: TGCAGCGCCCCTGGGACAGGGAGCTCCTACAATGAGCAGTTCTTC. The chain links TRBV29-1 to TRBJ2-1; 9 positions agree with TRBD1. The CDR3 consists of 15 residues. Germline V gene lookup returns CDR1 SQVTM and CDR2 ANQGSEA. Trimming at V came to 7 bases and at J to 0 bases, leaving 7 bases not matched to a gene.

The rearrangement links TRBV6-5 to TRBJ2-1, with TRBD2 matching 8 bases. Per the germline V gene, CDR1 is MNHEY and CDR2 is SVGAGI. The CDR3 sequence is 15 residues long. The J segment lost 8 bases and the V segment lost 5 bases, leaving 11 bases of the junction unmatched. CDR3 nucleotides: TGTGCCAGCAGTATCCTAGCGGGCGGCGGGTATGAGCAGTTCTTC. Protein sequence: CASSILAGGGYEQFF.

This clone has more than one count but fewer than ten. Written as DNA, the CDR3 is TGTGCCAGCAGCCGGGACAGGGCCGGATACGGTTTCTTT. As protein: CASSRDRAGYGFF. The chain carries TRBV6-6 and TRBJ1-1; 9 bases map to TRBD1. The CDR3 runs to 13 residues. The V segment lost 6 bases and the J segment 13 bases; nucleotides outside the gene matches: 12. Per germline, CDR1 MNHNY and CDR2 SVGAGI (reference sequence).

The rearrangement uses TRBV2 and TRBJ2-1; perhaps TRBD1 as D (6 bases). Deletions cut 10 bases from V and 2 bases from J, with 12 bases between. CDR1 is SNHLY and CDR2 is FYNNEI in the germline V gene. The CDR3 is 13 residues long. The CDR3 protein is CATQTGPYNEQFF. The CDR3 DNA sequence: TGTGCCACACAGACAGGACCCTACAATGAGCAGTTCTTC.

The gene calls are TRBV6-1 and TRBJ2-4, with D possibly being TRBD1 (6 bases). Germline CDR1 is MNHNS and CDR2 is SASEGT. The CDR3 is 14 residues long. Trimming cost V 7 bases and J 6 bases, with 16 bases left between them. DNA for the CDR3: TGTGCCAGCAATCCGGGACAAAGAGGAAACATTCAGTACTTC. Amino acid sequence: CASNPGQRGNIQYF.

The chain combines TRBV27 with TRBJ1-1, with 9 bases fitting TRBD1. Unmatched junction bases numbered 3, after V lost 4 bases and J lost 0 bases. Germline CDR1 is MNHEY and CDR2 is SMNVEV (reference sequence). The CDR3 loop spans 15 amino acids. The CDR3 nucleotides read TGTGCCAGCAGTTCTGGGACAGGGTTGAACACTGAAGCTTTCTTT. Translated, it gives CASSSGTGLNTEAFF.

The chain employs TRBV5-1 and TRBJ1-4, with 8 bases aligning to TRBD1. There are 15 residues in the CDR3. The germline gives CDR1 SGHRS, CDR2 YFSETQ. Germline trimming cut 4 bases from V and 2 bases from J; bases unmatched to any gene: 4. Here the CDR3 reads CASSRTGRTNEKLFF. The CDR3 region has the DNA TGCGCCAGCAGCAGGACAGGGAGGACTAATGAAAAACTGTTTTTT. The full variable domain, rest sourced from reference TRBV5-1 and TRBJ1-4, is KAGVTQTPRYLIKTRGQQVTLSCSPISGHRSVSWYQQTPGQGLQFLFEYFSETQRNKGNFPGRFSGRQFSNSRSEMNVSTLELGDSALYLCASSRTGRTNEKLFFGSGTQLSVL.

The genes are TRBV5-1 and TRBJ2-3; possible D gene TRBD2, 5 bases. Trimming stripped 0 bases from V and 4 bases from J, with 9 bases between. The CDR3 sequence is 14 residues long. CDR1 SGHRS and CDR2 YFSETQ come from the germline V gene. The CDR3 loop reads CASSLGAGPDTQYF. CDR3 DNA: TGCGCCAGCAGCTTGGGTGCGGGCCCAGATACGCAGTATTTT.

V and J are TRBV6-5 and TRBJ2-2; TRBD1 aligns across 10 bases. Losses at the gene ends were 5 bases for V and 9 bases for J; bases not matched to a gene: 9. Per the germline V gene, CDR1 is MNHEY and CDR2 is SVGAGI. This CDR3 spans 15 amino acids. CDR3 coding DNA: TGTGCCAGCAGTGGTCGGGACAGGGGTAAAAGGGAGCTGTTTTTT. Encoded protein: CASSGRDRGKRELFF.